The 2 T cell receptor beta chains in this list originate from one sample, sequenced in a study of STAT3 mutations in large granular lymphocyte leukemia. Regarding the study as a whole: In T-cell large granular lymphocyte leukemia, about half of patients showed multiple immunodominant subclonotypes.

This table comes from immunoSEQ multiplex PCR, and its TCRdb copy is limited to in-frame clones, with some not included. The table lists 9,500 to 15,000 clones, 60% to 85% of them singletons, with about 46% in the top ten. These receptors' targets are unknown. Sequences were obtained from peripheral blood mononuclear cells. The receptors come from a man in his fifties or sixties with T-cell large granular lymphocyte leukemia. Some clones in this sample may be carry-over from other donors' samples.

This chain links TRBV6-5 with TRBJ1-1; D uncertain. This CDR3 spans 13 amino acids. Germline loops: CDR1 MNHEY, CDR2 SVGAGI. V was trimmed by 3 bases and J by 0 bases, leaving 5 bases between them. The CDR3 bases are TGTGCCAGCAGTTATAATGTGAACACTGAAGCTTTCTTT. Its translation: CASSYNVNTEAFF.

The chain uses TRBV6-6 and TRBJ1-2; 10 positions match TRBD1. The CDR3 totals 15 residues. The V gene end was trimmed by 4 bases and the J gene end by 2 bases; junction bases not matched to a gene: 4. Germline V gene data show CDR1 as MNHNY and CDR2 as SVGAGI (reference sequence). The CDR3, as DNA: TGTGCCAGCAGTTTAACGGGACAGGGGAACTATGGCTACACCTTC. Translation: CASSLTGQGNYGYTF.